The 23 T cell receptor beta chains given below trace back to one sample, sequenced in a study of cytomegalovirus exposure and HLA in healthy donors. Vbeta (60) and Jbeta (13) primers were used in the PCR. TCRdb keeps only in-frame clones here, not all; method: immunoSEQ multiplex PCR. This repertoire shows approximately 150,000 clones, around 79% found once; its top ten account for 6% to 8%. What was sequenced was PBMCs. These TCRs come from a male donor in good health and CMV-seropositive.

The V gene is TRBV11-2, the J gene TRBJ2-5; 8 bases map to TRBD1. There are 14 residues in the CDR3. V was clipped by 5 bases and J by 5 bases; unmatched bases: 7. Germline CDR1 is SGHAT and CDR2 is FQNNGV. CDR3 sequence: CASSAQTGEETQYF. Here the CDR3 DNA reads TGTGCCAGCAGCGCCCAGACAGGGGAGGAGACCCAGTACTTC.

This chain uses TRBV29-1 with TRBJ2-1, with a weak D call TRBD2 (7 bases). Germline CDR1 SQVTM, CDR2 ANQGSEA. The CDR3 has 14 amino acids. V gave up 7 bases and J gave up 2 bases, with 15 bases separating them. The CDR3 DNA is TGCAGCGCAAACAGGGAGGGAACCTACAATGAGCAGTTCTTC. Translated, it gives CSANREGTYNEQFF.

The CDR3 sequence is CASLPRGGSRYNTGELFF. The CDR3 DNA reads TGTGCCAGCCTCCCCCGCGGGGGGTCCCGATATAACACCGGGGAGCTGTTTTTT. V is TRBV27 and J is TRBJ2-2, with 8 bases matching TRBD2. V was pared by 8 bases and J by 2 bases, with 16 bases of the junction left unmatched. This CDR3 region has 18 residues. Germline CDR1 is MNHEY and CDR2 is SMNVEV (reference sequence).

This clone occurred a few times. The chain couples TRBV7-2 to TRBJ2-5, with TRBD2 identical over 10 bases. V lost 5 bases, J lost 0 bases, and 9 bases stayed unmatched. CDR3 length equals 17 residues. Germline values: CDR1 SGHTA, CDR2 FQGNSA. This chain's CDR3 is CASSPLTSGVYQETQYF. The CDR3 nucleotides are TGTGCCAGCAGCCCCCTAACTAGCGGGGTATACCAAGAGACCCAGTACTTC.

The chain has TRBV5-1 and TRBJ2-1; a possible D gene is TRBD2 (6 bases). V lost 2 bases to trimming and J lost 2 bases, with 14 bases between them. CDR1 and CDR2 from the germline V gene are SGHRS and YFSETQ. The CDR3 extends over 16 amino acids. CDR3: CASSFYQRAAYNEQFF. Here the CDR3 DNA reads TGCGCCAGCAGCTTCTATCAGCGGGCCGCCTACAATGAGCAGTTCTTC.

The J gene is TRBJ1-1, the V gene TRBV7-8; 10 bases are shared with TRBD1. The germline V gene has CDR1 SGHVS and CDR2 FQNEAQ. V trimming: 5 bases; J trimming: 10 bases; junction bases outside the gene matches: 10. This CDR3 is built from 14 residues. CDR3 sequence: CASSERQGAEGAFF. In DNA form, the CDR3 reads TGTGCCAGCAGCGAAAGACAGGGGGCGGAAGGAGCTTTCTTT.

Here the CDR3 DNA reads TGTGCCAGCAGCCCGTATGGCGGGAGACAGCCCCAGCATTTT. The encoded protein is CASSPYGGRQPQHF. This rearrangement joins TRBV5-6 to TRBJ1-5; D is unresolved. Trimming took off 4 bases at V and 7 bases at J, with 15 bases between the two ends. Germline CDR1 reads SGHDT; CDR2 reads YYEEEE. This CDR3 is built from 14 residues. The complete variable domain, with remaining parts taken from reference TRBV5-6 and TRBJ1-5, reads DAGVTQSPTHLIKTRGQQVTLRCSPKSGHDTVSWYQQALGQGPQFIFQYYEEEERQRGNFPDRFSGHQFPNYSSELNVNALLLGDSALYLCASSPYGGRQPQHFGDGTRLSIL.

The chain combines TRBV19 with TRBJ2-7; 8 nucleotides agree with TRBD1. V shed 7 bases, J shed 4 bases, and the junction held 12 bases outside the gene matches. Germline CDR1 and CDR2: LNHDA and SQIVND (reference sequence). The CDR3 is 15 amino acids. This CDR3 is CASTESRTGPYEQYF. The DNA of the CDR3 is TGTGCCAGTACCGAAAGCAGGACAGGGCCGTACGAGCAGTACTTC.

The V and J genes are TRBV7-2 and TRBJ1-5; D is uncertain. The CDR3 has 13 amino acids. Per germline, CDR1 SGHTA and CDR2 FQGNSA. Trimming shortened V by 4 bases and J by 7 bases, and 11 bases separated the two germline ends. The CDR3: CASSYREGQPQHF. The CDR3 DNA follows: TGTGCCAGCAGCTACCGGGAAGGGCAGCCCCAGCATTTT.

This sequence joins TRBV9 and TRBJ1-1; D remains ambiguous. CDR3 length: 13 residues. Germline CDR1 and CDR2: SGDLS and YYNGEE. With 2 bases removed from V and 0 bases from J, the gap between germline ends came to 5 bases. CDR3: CASSVIMNTEAFF. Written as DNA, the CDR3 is TGTGCCAGCAGCGTCATCATGAACACTGAAGCTTTCTTT.

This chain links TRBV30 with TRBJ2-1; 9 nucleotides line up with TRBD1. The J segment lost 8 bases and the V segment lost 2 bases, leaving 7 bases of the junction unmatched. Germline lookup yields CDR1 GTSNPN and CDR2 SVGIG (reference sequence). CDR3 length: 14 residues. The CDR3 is CAWSRDRVDDEQFF. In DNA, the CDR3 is TGTGCCTGGAGTAGGGACAGGGTAGACGATGAGCAGTTCTTC.

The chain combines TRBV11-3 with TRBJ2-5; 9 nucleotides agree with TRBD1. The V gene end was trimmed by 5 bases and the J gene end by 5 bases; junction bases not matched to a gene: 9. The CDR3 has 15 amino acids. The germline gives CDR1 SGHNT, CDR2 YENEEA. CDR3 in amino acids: CASSLTGTGLETQYF. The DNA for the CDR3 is TGTGCCAGCAGCCTAACCGGGACAGGGTTGGAGACCCAGTACTTC.

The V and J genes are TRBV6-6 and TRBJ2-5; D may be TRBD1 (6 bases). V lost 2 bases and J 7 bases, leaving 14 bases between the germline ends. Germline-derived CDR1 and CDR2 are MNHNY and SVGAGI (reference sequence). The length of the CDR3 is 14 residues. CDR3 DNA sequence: TGTGCCAGCAGTTACGGGCCAGGGGCACCGACCCAGTACTTC. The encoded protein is CASSYGPGAPTQYF.

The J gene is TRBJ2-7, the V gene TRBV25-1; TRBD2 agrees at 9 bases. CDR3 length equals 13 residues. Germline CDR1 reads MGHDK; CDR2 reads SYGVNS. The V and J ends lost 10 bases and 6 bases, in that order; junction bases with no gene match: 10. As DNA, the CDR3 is TGTGCCACTGGCGGGGGGGCGGCCCTCGAGCAGTACTTC. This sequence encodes CATGGGAALEQYF.

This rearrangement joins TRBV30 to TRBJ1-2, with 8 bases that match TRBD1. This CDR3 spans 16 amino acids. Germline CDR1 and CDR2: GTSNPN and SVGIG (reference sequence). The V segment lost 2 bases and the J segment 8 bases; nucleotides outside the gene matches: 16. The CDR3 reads CAWSRAGGQGVGGYTF. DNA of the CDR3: TGTGCCTGGAGTCGCGCGGGTGGACAGGGCGTTGGGGGCTACACCTTC.

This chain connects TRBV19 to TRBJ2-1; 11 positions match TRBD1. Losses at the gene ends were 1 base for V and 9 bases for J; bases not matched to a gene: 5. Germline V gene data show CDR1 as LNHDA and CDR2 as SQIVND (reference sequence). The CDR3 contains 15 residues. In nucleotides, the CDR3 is TGTGCCAGTAGTATAGGGGACAGGGGGTGGACTGAGCAGTTCTTC. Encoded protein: CASSIGDRGWTEQFF.

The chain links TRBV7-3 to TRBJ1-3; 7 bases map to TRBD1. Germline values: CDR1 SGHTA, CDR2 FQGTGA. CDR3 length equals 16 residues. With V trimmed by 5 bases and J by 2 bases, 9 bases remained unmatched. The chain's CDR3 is CASSPQGPIPGNTIYF. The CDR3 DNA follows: TGTGCCAGCAGCCCACAGGGGCCTATCCCTGGAAACACCATATATTTT.

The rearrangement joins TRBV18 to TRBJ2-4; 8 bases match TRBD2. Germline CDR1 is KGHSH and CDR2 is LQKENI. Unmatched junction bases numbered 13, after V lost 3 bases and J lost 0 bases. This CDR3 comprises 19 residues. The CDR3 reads CASSPSGTRGTLAKNIQYF. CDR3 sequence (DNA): TGTGCCAGCTCACCCTCGGGGACTAGGGGTACTCTAGCCAAAAACATTCAGTACTTC.

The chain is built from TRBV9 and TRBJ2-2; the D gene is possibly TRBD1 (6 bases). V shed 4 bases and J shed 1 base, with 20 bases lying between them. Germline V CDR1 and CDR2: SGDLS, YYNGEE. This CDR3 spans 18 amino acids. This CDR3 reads CASSFSGTSWGNTGELFF. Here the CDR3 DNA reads TGTGCCAGCAGCTTCTCCGGGACAAGCTGGGGGAACACCGGGGAGCTGTTTTTT.

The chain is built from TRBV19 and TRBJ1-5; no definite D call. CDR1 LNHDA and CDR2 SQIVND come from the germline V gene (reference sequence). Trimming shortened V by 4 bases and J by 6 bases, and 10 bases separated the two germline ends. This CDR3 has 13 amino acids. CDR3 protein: CASSTTFGQPQHF. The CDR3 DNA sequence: TGTGCCAGTAGTACGACTTTTGGTCAGCCCCAGCATTTT.

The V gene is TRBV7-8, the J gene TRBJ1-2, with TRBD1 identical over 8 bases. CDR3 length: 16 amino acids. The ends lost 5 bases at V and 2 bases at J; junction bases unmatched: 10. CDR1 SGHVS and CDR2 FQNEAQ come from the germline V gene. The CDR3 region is CASSPSDRVWNYGYTF. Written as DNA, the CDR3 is TGTGCCAGCAGCCCCTCGGACAGGGTCTGGAACTATGGCTACACCTTC.

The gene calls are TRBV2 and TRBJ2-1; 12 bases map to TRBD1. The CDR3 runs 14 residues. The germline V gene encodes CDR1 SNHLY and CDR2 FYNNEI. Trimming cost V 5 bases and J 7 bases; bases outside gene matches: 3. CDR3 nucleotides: TGTGCCAGCAGTTGGGGACAGGGGGCGAATGAGCAGTTCTTC. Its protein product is CASSWGQGANEQFF. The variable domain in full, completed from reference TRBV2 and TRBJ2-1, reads EPEVTQTPSHQVTQMGQEVILRCVPISNHLYFYWYRQILGQKVEFLVSFYNNEISEKSEIFDDQFSVERPDGSNFTLKIRSTKLEDSAMYFCASSWGQGANEQFFGPGTRLTVL.

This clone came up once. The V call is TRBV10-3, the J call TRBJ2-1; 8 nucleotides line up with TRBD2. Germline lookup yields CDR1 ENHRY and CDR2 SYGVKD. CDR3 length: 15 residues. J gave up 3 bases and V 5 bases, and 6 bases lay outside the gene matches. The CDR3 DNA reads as TGTGCCATCAGTTCTCTAGCGGGCGGCTACAATGAGCAGTTCTTC. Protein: CAISSLAGGYNEQFF.